The clone carrying this TCR beta chain was recorded many times. These data come from a study of identical twins. V dropped 7 bases and J dropped 5 bases, with 15 bases sitting between them. The CDR3 spans 14 residues. TCRdb independently ran MiXCR on the 5' RACE reads; one entry per CDR3 protein. This table has 500,000 to 700,000 distinct CDR3 sequences, under 8.5% appearing once. This sample was shared with a second study, whose subject was yellow fever vaccine responses in identical twins.

This TCR derives from a woman younger than 35 in good health. The chain links TRBV12-3 or TRBV12-4 to TRBJ1-5, with TRBD1 as a possible D gene (6 bases). Sequencing was done on a sample of PBMCs. The CDR3 sequence is CASTQRDTDQPQHF. The CDR3 region has the DNA TGTGCCAGCACCCAAAGGGACACCGATCAGCCCCAGCATTTT.